The clone carrying this T cell receptor (beta chain) was observed a handful of times. The target antigen is unknown. The data originate from a study of T cell repertoires in cytomegalovirus infection. Study context: It was recently identified HLA-C-restricted and well-studied HLA-B-restricted CMV epitopes that the study used. A matching HLA type, together with CMV infection, was signaled by public TCR beta signatures.

This CDR3 region has 12 residues. V lost 6 bases, J lost 5 bases, and 12 bases lay in between. The germline V gene has CDR1 DFQATT and CDR2 SNEGSKA (reference sequence). Overall study results and limits: Dominating the ex vivo response were HLA-C-restricted CMV-specific TCR beta clonotypes. Summed public TCR beta family frequency identified CMV carriers bearing the relevant HLA.

One entry per CDR3 protein, called by TCRdb with MiXCR from the reads. The data contain 360,000 or so distinct CDR3 sequences, approximately 30% of them seen just once; the ten biggest clones take up approximately 12%. The source of this sequence is a human donor in good health (CMV status not recorded). Some clones in this sample may be carry-over from other donors' samples. The chain combines TRBV20-1 with TRBJ2-3; tentative D call: TRBD2 (6 bases). The source was cultured PBMCs, collected from culture after CMV antigen stimulation. The CDR3 is CSAPSGGDTQYF. The CDR3, as DNA: TGCAGTGCCCCTTCCGGGGGAGATACGCAGTATTTT.